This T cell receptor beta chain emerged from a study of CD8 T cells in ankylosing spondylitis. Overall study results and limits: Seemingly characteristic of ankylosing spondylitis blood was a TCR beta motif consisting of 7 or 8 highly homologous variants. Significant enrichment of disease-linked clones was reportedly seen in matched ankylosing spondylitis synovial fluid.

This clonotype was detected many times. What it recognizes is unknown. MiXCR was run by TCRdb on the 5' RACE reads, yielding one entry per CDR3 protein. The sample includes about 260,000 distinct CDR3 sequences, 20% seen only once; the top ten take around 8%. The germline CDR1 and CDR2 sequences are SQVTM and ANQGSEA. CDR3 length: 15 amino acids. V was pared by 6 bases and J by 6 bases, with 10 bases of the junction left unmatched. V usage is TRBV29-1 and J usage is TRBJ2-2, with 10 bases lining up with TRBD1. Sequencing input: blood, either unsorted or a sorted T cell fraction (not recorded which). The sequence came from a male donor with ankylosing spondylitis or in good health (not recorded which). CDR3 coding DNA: TGCAGCGTGAGGACCGGGACAGGGGTATCCGGGGAGCTGTTTTTT. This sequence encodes CSVRTGTGVSGELFF.